The next 3 T cell receptor beta chains were all read from a single sample in a study of type 1 regulatory T cells. These receptors lack a known antigen. Via MiXCR, TCRdb re-called the reads, giving one row per CDR3 protein. In the table there are approximately 43,000 distinct CDR3 sequences, 12% of which are singletons. Specimen: cultured non-Tr1 T cells, either the whole culture or a sorted T cell fraction (not recorded which). The receptors originated from a human donor in good health.

This clonotype has at least ten counts. V gene TRBV3-1 combines with J gene TRBJ2-5, with TRBD2 as a possible D gene (6 bases). The length of the CDR3 is 13 residues. Germline lookup yields CDR1 LGHDT and CDR2 YNNKEL (reference sequence). With 7 bases removed from V and 2 bases from J, the gap between germline ends came to 11 bases. The CDR3 reads CASTRRGQETQYF. The CDR3 coding sequence is TGTGCCAGCACCCGTCGGGGGCAAGAGACCCAGTACTTC.

The chain employs TRBV12-3 or TRBV12-4 and TRBJ2-1, with 8 bases identical to TRBD2. J lost 6 bases, V lost 2 bases, and 3 bases had no gene match. The CDR3 loop spans 14 amino acids. CDR3 in amino acids: CASSLTGGSNEQFF. The CDR3 DNA sequence: TGTGCCAGCAGTTTAACGGGAGGGAGCAATGAGCAGTTCTTC.

V and J are TRBV5-1 and TRBJ2-3; D gene unclear. Germline V gene lookup returns CDR1 SGHRS and CDR2 YFSETQ. Trimming removed 0 bases from V and 6 bases from J, with 11 bases in between. The CDR3 has 14 amino acids. The CDR3 is CASSLDRGVDTQYF. CDR3 sequence (DNA): TGCGCCAGCAGCTTGGACCGTGGGGTGGATACGCAGTATTTT.